These T cell receptor beta chains were read from a single sample in a study of vaccination and CD4 T cells after COVID-19. TCRdb reprocessed the PCR reads with MiXCR, giving one entry per CDR3 protein. The sample holds about 10,000 distinct CDR3 sequences; about 64% are singletons and the top ten take around a quarter. No antigen is known for these receptors. The sample taken for sequencing was CD4+ T cells from blood, cultured in vitro. These receptors all come from a human donor who had recovered from COVID-19. CDR3s include the opening cysteine and the closing phenylalanine or tryptophan. D genes are given only for firm matches. Clone sizes are given selectively: once, few, many, or a class where the clone is expanded.

D,J,V,size,CDR3,DNA
-,TRBJ1-5,TRBV4-1,few,CASSQERDQPQHF,TGCGCCAGCAGCCAAGAGAGGGATCAGCCCCAGCATTTT
TRBD1,TRBJ1-2,TRBV15,few,CATSRDAGGAGGYTF,TGTGCCACCAGCAGAGACGCAGGGGGCGCAGGGGGCTACACCTTC
TRBD1,TRBJ1-1,TRBV20-1,-,CSARTGGLDTEAFF,TGCAGTGCTAGAACAGGGGGCCTCGACACTGAAGCTTTCTTT
TRBD2,TRBJ2-7,TRBV11-3,-,CASSYSIAGAYEQYF,TGTGCCAGCAGCTATTCCATAGCGGGTGCCTACGAGCAGTACTTC
-,TRBJ2-3,TRBV27,once,CASSLAPSVTDTQYF,TGTGCCAGCAGTTTAGCTCCGTCCGTCACAGATACGCAGTATTTT
-,TRBJ1-2,TRBV20-1,-,CSARSPGQGRIAF,TGCAGTGCTAGGTCGCCCGGGCAGGGGCGCATCGCCTTC
-,TRBJ1-2,TRBV18,-,CASSPQPAGQGYTF,TGTGCCAGCTCACCTCAGCCGGCGGGGCAAGGCTACACCTTC
-,TRBJ2-7,TRBV6-1,-,CASRGNYEQYF,TGTGCCAGCAGAGGAAACTACGAGCAGTACTTC
TRBD2,TRBJ2-1,TRBV14,-,CASSQAGGTYNEQFF,TGTGCCAGCAGCCAAGCGGGAGGGACCTACAATGAGCAGTTCTTC
-,TRBJ2-5,TRBV20-1,-,CSASQTVQETQYF,TGCAGTGCTAGTCAGACAGTCCAAGAGACCCAGTACTTC
-,TRBJ1-1,TRBV20-1,-,CSATEPFTEAFF,TGCAGTGCTACTGAACCGTTCACTGAAGCTTTCTTT
-,TRBJ2-7,TRBV30,-,CAWSVQGYEQYF,TGTGCCTGGAGTGTCCAGGGTTACGAGCAGTACTTC
TRBD2,TRBJ2-1,TRBV20-1,few,CSARVGSGGSSSYNEQFF,TGCAGTGCTAGAGTAGGATCGGGAGGGAGTAGCTCCTACAATGAGCAGTTCTTC
-,TRBJ1-2,TRBV20-1,-,CSASKENYGYTF,TGCAGTGCTAGTAAGGAAAACTATGGCTACACCTTC
-,TRBJ1-5,TRBV27,-,CASSFGERDQPQHF,TGTGCCAGCAGTTTTGGTGAGCGGGATCAGCCCCAGCATTTT
TRBD1,TRBJ2-5,TRBV19,once,CASSIGWGQSKQETQYF,TGTGCCAGTAGTATAGGATGGGGACAGAGCAAACAAGAGACCCAGTACTTC